This is a list of T cell receptor beta chains from one sample in a study of T-cell reconstitution after alpha-beta-depleted transplantation in children. TCRdb redid the calling of the PCR reads with MiXCR, one entry per CDR3 protein. The sample records 70,000 to 95,000 distinct CDR3 sequences, more than 9% being singletons. The material was PBMCs from the stem cell graft donor, obtained from the stem cell graft. These TCRs come from a human donor who donated a stem cell graft to a child with inherited bone marrow failure. CDR3s include the opening cysteine and the closing phenylalanine or tryptophan. A D gene is named only where the DNA matches it firmly. Expanded clones get a size class; other rows say once, few or many, or leave the size out.

clone_size	v_call	j_call	d_call	cdr3_length	cdr3_nt	cdr3_aa
many	TRBV19	TRBJ2-7	NA	16	TGTGCCAGCTCTCTAAAGGAGGGACGTCTCGGCCACGAGCAGTACTTC	CASSLKEGRLGHEQYF
many	TRBV29-1	TRBJ2-7	NA	11	TGCAGCGTTGAAGTTGAGTACGAGCAGTACTTC	CSVEVEYEQYF
many	TRBV5-6	TRBJ1-2	NA	13	TGTGCCAGCGCGACAGGCCCCAGCTATGGCTACACCTTC	CASATGPSYGYTF
NA	TRBV7-2	TRBJ1-1	NA	12	TGTGCCAGCGGGGGCGTGGATGGTGAAGCTTTCTTT	CASGGVDGEAFF
many	TRBV20-1	TRBJ1-6	NA	16	TGCAGTGCTAGAGACCCCGAGGAGGGAGGGTATTCACCCCTCCACTTT	CSARDPEEGGYSPLHF
many	TRBV5-1	TRBJ1-4	NA	15	TGCGCCAGCAGCTTGAGGGACGGCCAAAATGAAAAACTGTTTTTT	CASSLRDGQNEKLFF
many	TRBV29-1	TRBJ1-2	TRBD1	14	TGCAGCGTAGACGGGCAAGGGGGCCACTATGGCTACACCTTC	CSVDGQGGHYGYTF
many	TRBV12-3/TRBV12-4	TRBJ2-5	TRBD2	13	TGTGCCAGCAGTTTTCAGCGGGGAGAGACCCAGTACTTC	CASSFQRGETQYF
many	TRBV7-8	TRBJ1-1	NA	14	TGTGCCAGCAGCTTATCAGGGGTGGCCACTGAAGCTTTCTTT	CASSLSGVATEAFF
many	TRBV20-1	TRBJ1-4	TRBD1	13	TGCAGTGCTCTCTCGACAGGGAGAGAAAAACTGTTTTTT	CSALSTGREKLFF
many	TRBV20-1	TRBJ2-7	NA	14	TGCAGTGCGGGTCCTAGCGCCTCGTACTACGAGCAGTACTTC	CSAGPSASYYEQYF
many	TRBV6-5	TRBJ2-3	NA	12	TGTGCCAGCAGTCGGGACCGCCCTACGCAGTATTTT	CASSRDRPTQYF
many	TRBV11-2	TRBJ1-6	NA	17	TGTGCCAGCAGCTTACTGTCAGGGCCCGATGGTAATTCACCCCTCCACTTT	CASSLLSGPDGNSPLHF
NA	TRBV6-1	TRBJ1-3	TRBD1	16	TGTGCCAGCAGCCTAAAGGCGCCACAGGGGGGAAACACCATATATTTT	CASSLKAPQGGNTIYF
many	TRBV7-9	TRBJ2-7	TRBD2	15	TGTGCCAGCAGCCTGGGACTAGCGCTAACCTACGAGCAGTACTTC	CASSLGLALTYEQYF
many	TRBV5-1	TRBJ1-2	TRBD1	16	TGCGCCAGCAGCGAGACGACAGGGGGTATTTACTATGGCTACACCTTC	CASSETTGGIYYGYTF
many	TRBV5-1	TRBJ2-7	TRBD1	16	TGCGCCAGCAGCGCGTCCCGGGACAGGTCTTACTACGAGCAGTACTTC	CASSASRDRSYYEQYF
many	TRBV4-2	TRBJ2-3	TRBD1	15	TGTGCCAGCAGCCCCCGACAGGGAGCCACAGATACGCAGTATTTT	CASSPRQGATDTQYF
many	TRBV4-3	TRBJ2-3	TRBD1	13	TGCGCCAGCAGCCACCTGACAGGGGATACGCAGTATTTT	CASSHLTGDTQYF
many	TRBV6-1	TRBJ1-1	NA	14	TGTGCCAGCAACACAGGGCTTTTGAACACTGAAGCTTTCTTT	CASNTGLLNTEAFF
many	TRBV28	TRBJ1-1	NA	16	TGTGCCAGCAGTTTATGGGACTCCCGAAGGGAAACTGAAGCTTTCTTT	CASSLWDSRRETEAFF
many	TRBV7-2	TRBJ2-4	NA	17	TGTGCCAGCAGCTTAGCGCACGGCGGGGTAGCCAAAAACATTCAGTACTTC	CASSLAHGGVAKNIQYF
few	TRBV5-1	TRBJ1-1	NA	12	TGCGCCAGCAGCTCAGCGGACGCAGGGGCTTTCTTT	CASSSADAGAFF
NA	TRBV6-6	TRBJ1-5	NA	13	TGTGCCAGCAGTCTTCAGGTGGGGGAGCCCCAGCATTTT	CASSLQVGEPQHF
few	TRBV9	TRBJ2-1	TRBD2	16	TGTGCCAGCAGCGTCCTGGGACTAGCGGGAGGGGAAGAGCAGTTCTTC	CASSVLGLAGGEEQFF
many	TRBV7-2	TRBJ2-2	NA	15	TGTGCCAGCAGCTTAGTCCAGGGGGGTCCCGGGGAGCTGTTTTTT	CASSLVQGGPGELFF
many	TRBV2	TRBJ2-5	NA	13	TGTGCCAGCAGTGAGCACATCCAAGAGACCCAGTACTTC	CASSEHIQETQYF
many	TRBV7-6	TRBJ2-3	NA	15	TGTGCCAGCAGCTTAAGGGCCTTTAGCACAGATACGCAGTATTTT	CASSLRAFSTDTQYF
many	TRBV29-1	TRBJ2-1	TRBD2	14	TGCAGCGTCCCGCGGGAGGGCCTATACAATGAGCAGTTCTTC	CSVPREGLYNEQFF
NA	TRBV5-1	TRBJ2-7	TRBD1	14	TGCGCCAGCAGCACACAGGGGGCAGGCTACGAGCAGTACTTC	CASSTQGAGYEQYF
many	TRBV12-3/TRBV12-4	TRBJ2-7	TRBD2	14	TGTGCCAGCAGTTTAGCCGGGACTAAATACGAGCAGTACTTC	CASSLAGTKYEQYF
many	TRBV7-2	TRBJ2-2	NA	15	TGTGCCAGCAGCTCACGGTACACGAACACCGGGGAGCTGTTTTTT	CASSSRYTNTGELFF